Listed below are T cell receptor beta chains from one sample, sequenced in a study of HIV-infected children after antiretroviral therapy interruption. TCRdb reanalysed the 3' RACE reads using MiXCR and keeps one entry per CDR3 protein. The sample holds around 47,000 distinct CDR3 sequences, 4.3% seen once. Sequencing was performed on CD45RA+ CD4+ T cells from PBMCs, pooled from several time points, taken from a donor given antiretroviral therapy, either interrupted or continuous. The source is a pool of human donors with HIV. Each CDR3 is given with its conserved first and last residue. Fields, in order: J gene, clone size, CDR3 length, V gene, D gene, CDR3 DNA, CDR3 protein. D genes are given only for firm matches. Not every row has a clone size; where given, it reads once, few, many or a size class.

J: TRBJ1-2
size: many
length: 13
V: TRBV29-1
D: TRBD1
DNA: TGCAGCGTCGTACAGGGGGGGGACTATGGCTACACCTTC
CDR3: CSVVQGGDYGYTF

J: TRBJ2-1
size: NA
length: 15
V: TRBV10-3
D: NA
DNA: TGTGCCATCACGGGGGGCCCCAGCTCCTACAATGAGCAGTTCTTC
CDR3: CAITGGPSSYNEQFF

J: TRBJ2-1
size: NA
length: 16
V: TRBV12-3/TRBV12-4
D: NA
DNA: TGTGCCAGCAGTCCACGGGGACTTAGCTCCTACAATGAGCAGTTCTTC
CDR3: CASSPRGLSSYNEQFF

J: TRBJ1-2
size: many
length: 12
V: TRBV5-6
D: NA
DNA: TGTGCCAGCAGCCAAAATAACTATGGCTACACCTTC
CDR3: CASSQNNYGYTF

J: TRBJ1-1
size: NA
length: 14
V: TRBV20-1
D: NA
DNA: TGCAGTGCTAGAGCGGGCTCGGCGAACACTGAAGCTTTCTTT
CDR3: CSARAGSANTEAFF

J: TRBJ2-1
size: many
length: 14
V: TRBV10-3
D: NA
DNA: TGTGCCATCAGTGAGTCGTGGTTGGGTAATGAGCAGTTCTTC
CDR3: CAISESWLGNEQFF

J: TRBJ2-7
size: many
length: 14
V: TRBV5-6
D: TRBD2
DNA: TGTGCCAGCAGCCGCAGCGGGGGAAGCTACGAGCAGTACTTC
CDR3: CASSRSGGSYEQYF

J: TRBJ2-1
size: many
length: 15
V: TRBV3-1
D: NA
DNA: TGTGCCAGCACGCGGGGTCCGGGGTCCTACAATGAGCAGTTCTTC
CDR3: CASTRGPGSYNEQFF

J: TRBJ2-2
size: many
length: 16
V: TRBV7-1
D: TRBD1
DNA: TGTGCCAGCAGCTCAGGAAGGGGGCTGAACACCGGGGAGCTGTTTTTT
CDR3: CASSSGRGLNTGELFF

J: TRBJ1-5
size: few
length: 13
V: TRBV6-5
D: NA
DNA: TGTGCCAGCGCGGGGAGTTTCAATCAGCCCCAGCATTTT
CDR3: CASAGSFNQPQHF

J: TRBJ1-6
size: many
length: 14
V: TRBV27
D: TRBD1
DNA: TGTGCCAGCAGTCACAGGGGTTCGAGTTCACCCCTCCACTTT
CDR3: CASSHRGSSSPLHF

J: TRBJ2-7
size: many
length: 16
V: TRBV23-1
D: TRBD2
DNA: TGCGCCAGCACCCTCAGCGGGAGGGTGGGGATTTACGAGCAGTACTTC
CDR3: CASTLSGRVGIYEQYF

J: TRBJ2-3
size: many
length: 17
V: TRBV5-1
D: TRBD2
DNA: TGCGCCAGCAGCTTGTTGGCTAGCGGGGGGGGCACAGATACGCAGTATTTT
CDR3: CASSLLASGGGTDTQYF

J: TRBJ2-6
size: many
length: 19
V: TRBV12-3/TRBV12-4
D: TRBD1
DNA: TGTGCCAGCAGTTTAGGCGGACAGGGGGCCGGCACTGGGGCCAACGTCCTGACTTTC
CDR3: CASSLGGQGAGTGANVLTF

J: TRBJ1-2
size: many
length: 15
V: TRBV6-2/TRBV6-3
D: NA
DNA: TGTGCCAGCAGTGACTCGACAGAACCTGCTTATGGCTACACCTTC
CDR3: CASSDSTEPAYGYTF

J: TRBJ1-6
size: many
length: 14
V: TRBV20-1
D: NA
DNA: TGCAGTGCTAGGGAGGGGGAGGGCGGATCACCCCTCCACTTT
CDR3: CSAREGEGGSPLHF

J: TRBJ2-3
size: many
length: 13
V: TRBV7-9
D: NA
DNA: TGTGCCAGCAGCCCCCAGGGGACAGATACGCAGTATTTT
CDR3: CASSPQGTDTQYF

J: TRBJ2-3
size: NA
length: 14
V: TRBV7-9
D: TRBD2
DNA: TGTGCCAGCAGTTTACTAGCGGGGGCAGATACGCAGTATTTT
CDR3: CASSLLAGADTQYF

J: TRBJ1-1
size: NA
length: 14
V: TRBV20-1
D: NA
DNA: TGCAGTGCTAAGGGGGGAGGACAGACCACTGAAGCTTTCTTT
CDR3: CSAKGGGQTTEAFF

J: TRBJ1-2
size: many
length: 19
V: TRBV6-2/TRBV6-3
D: NA
DNA: TGTGCCAGCAGTTACTCTCCTTACAGGGTATCCGATCCCAACTATGGCTACACCTTC
CDR3: CASSYSPYRVSDPNYGYTF

J: TRBJ1-5
size: many
length: 14
V: TRBV29-1
D: TRBD1
DNA: TGCAGCGTTATTACAGGGGTTCAAAATCAGCCCCAGCATTTT
CDR3: CSVITGVQNQPQHF

J: TRBJ1-2
size: NA
length: 12
V: TRBV29-1
D: NA
DNA: TGCAGCGTTGGGGGAGGTTCTCATGGCTACACCTTC
CDR3: CSVGGGSHGYTF

J: TRBJ2-5
size: many
length: 14
V: TRBV5-1
D: NA
DNA: TGCGCCAGCAGAAGTACAGGGACCCAAGAGACCCAGTACTTC
CDR3: CASRSTGTQETQYF

J: TRBJ1-6
size: few
length: 16
V: TRBV13
D: NA
DNA: TGTGCCAGCAGCATCCGTAACGGCCGGGGGAATTCACCCCTCCACTTT
CDR3: CASSIRNGRGNSPLHF

J: TRBJ2-7
size: many
length: 16
V: TRBV21-1
D: NA
DNA: TGTGCCAGCAGCAAAGTTGGCGGGACTCGTACCTACGAGCAGTACTTC
CDR3: CASSKVGGTRTYEQYF

J: TRBJ2-7
size: NA
length: 15
V: TRBV28
D: NA
DNA: TGTGCCAGCAGTCACCACGGGGACGGATCCTACGAGCAGTACTTC
CDR3: CASSHHGDGSYEQYF

J: TRBJ2-1
size: many
length: 13
V: TRBV7-6
D: NA
DNA: TGTGCCAGCACCCACGGACCCTACAATGAGCAGTTCTTC
CDR3: CASTHGPYNEQFF

J: TRBJ1-2
size: many
length: 13
V: TRBV12-3/TRBV12-4
D: NA
DNA: TGTGCCAGCAGTTTAGCGCGGGGCTATGGCTACACCTTC
CDR3: CASSLARGYGYTF

J: TRBJ1-4
size: many
length: 12
V: TRBV30
D: NA
DNA: TGTGCCTTTGGATACGGTAATGAAAAACTGTTTTTT
CDR3: CAFGYGNEKLFF

J: TRBJ1-5
size: many
length: 13
V: TRBV20-1
D: NA
DNA: TGCAGTGCCAAAGGACTTAGCAATCAGCCCCAGCATTTT
CDR3: CSAKGLSNQPQHF

J: TRBJ1-5
size: many
length: 20
V: TRBV30
D: TRBD1
DNA: TGTGCCTGGAGTGAGGACAGGGTCCGTCCCCCGAGATTATTCAATCAGCCCCAGCATTTT
CDR3: CAWSEDRVRPPRLFNQPQHF

J: TRBJ2-7
size: many
length: 15
V: TRBV4-1
D: TRBD2
DNA: TGCGCCAGCAGCCAGAAGCGGGGGAGCCATTACGAGCAGTACTTC
CDR3: CASSQKRGSHYEQYF

J: TRBJ1-1
size: many
length: 14
V: TRBV5-4
D: NA
DNA: TGTGCCAGCAGGGTCGCGGGGGCAGACACTGAAGCTTTCTTT
CDR3: CASRVAGADTEAFF

J: TRBJ2-3
size: many
length: 17
V: TRBV4-1
D: TRBD2
DNA: TGCGCCAGCAGCCAAGGGACTAGCGGGGGGGGCACAGATACGCAGTATTTT
CDR3: CASSQGTSGGGTDTQYF

J: TRBJ2-1
size: many
length: 15
V: TRBV2
D: TRBD1
DNA: TGTGCCAGCAGTGTGGGACAGGGGGCTTACAATGAGCAGTTCTTC
CDR3: CASSVGQGAYNEQFF

J: TRBJ2-7
size: many
length: 14
V: TRBV4-2
D: NA
DNA: TGTGCCAGCAGCCAGACCGGGGGAATTTACGAGCAGTACTTC
CDR3: CASSQTGGIYEQYF

J: TRBJ2-1
size: many
length: 15
V: TRBV7-2
D: NA
DNA: TGTGCCAGCAGCCTTTACTCCGGGACCTTCAATGAGCAGTTCTTC
CDR3: CASSLYSGTFNEQFF

J: TRBJ2-3
size: NA
length: 15
V: TRBV11-2
D: NA
DNA: TGTGCCAGCAGCCTACAGGTCTCCGGGACAGATACGCAGTATTTT
CDR3: CASSLQVSGTDTQYF

J: TRBJ1-5
size: many
length: 16
V: TRBV12-3/TRBV12-4
D: NA
DNA: TGTGCCAGCAGTTTAGCGGGTGGCAGTAGCAATCAGCCCCAGCATTTT
CDR3: CASSLAGGSSNQPQHF

J: TRBJ1-6
size: many
length: 17
V: TRBV6-1
D: TRBD1
DNA: TGTGCCAGCACCCCCGGGAAGGGACAGGGAAGAAATTCACCCCTCCACTTT
CDR3: CASTPGKGQGRNSPLHF

J: TRBJ2-7
size: NA
length: 13
V: TRBV10-2
D: NA
DNA: TGCGCCAGCAGTACCCCCGTTCAATACGAGCAGTACTTC
CDR3: CASSTPVQYEQYF

J: TRBJ2-7
size: NA
length: 13
V: TRBV12-3/TRBV12-4
D: TRBD2
DNA: TGTGCCAGCAGTACCGGGACTAGGTACGAGCAGTACTTC
CDR3: CASSTGTRYEQYF

J: TRBJ1-1
size: many
length: 14
V: TRBV20-1
D: NA
DNA: TGCAGCGCCAGCCAGACAGCTGAAAACACTGAAGCTTTCTTT
CDR3: CSASQTAENTEAFF

J: TRBJ2-3
size: many
length: 12
V: TRBV20-1
D: NA
DNA: TGCAGTGCTAGAGATACCGAGAAGACGCAGTATTTT
CDR3: CSARDTEKTQYF

J: TRBJ1-1
size: many
length: 15
V: TRBV5-1
D: TRBD1
DNA: TGCGCCAGCAGCTTGACAGGGGGCACAGACACTGAAGCTTTCTTT
CDR3: CASSLTGGTDTEAFF

J: TRBJ1-1
size: medium-sized
length: 12
V: TRBV20-1
D: TRBD1
DNA: TGCAGTGCTATTAGACAGGGACATGAAGCTTTCTTT
CDR3: CSAIRQGHEAFF

J: TRBJ1-5
size: medium-sized
length: 16
V: TRBV5-6
D: NA
DNA: TGTGCCAGCAGCAGGTACAGGGCCGAGAGCAATCAGCCCCAGCATTTT
CDR3: CASSRYRAESNQPQHF

J: TRBJ2-3
size: many
length: 11
V: TRBV12-3/TRBV12-4
D: NA
DNA: TGTGCCAGCAGCCCGGGGGATACGCAGTATTTT
CDR3: CASSPGDTQYF

J: TRBJ2-3
size: many
length: 16
V: TRBV19
D: NA
DNA: TGTGCCAGTAGTATAGGGGGGCTGATTGGGACAGATACGCAGTATTTT
CDR3: CASSIGGLIGTDTQYF

J: TRBJ1-2
size: many
length: 11
V: TRBV3-1
D: NA
DNA: TGTGCCAGCTTTGGGACGGATGGCTACACCTTC
CDR3: CASFGTDGYTF

J: TRBJ2-3
size: many
length: 15
V: TRBV7-7
D: TRBD2
DNA: TGTGCCAGCAGTCCCATAGCGGGGGCCCCAGATACGCAGTATTTT
CDR3: CASSPIAGAPDTQYF

J: TRBJ2-3
size: many
length: 16
V: TRBV5-4
D: NA
DNA: TGTGCCAGCAGCTTGGGGACTACTCAAGTCACAGATACGCAGTATTTT
CDR3: CASSLGTTQVTDTQYF

J: TRBJ1-1
size: few
length: 13
V: TRBV5-5
D: NA
DNA: TGTGCCAGCAGCTACAGGGTTTCCACTGAAGCTTTCTTT
CDR3: CASSYRVSTEAFF

J: TRBJ2-1
size: many
length: 14
V: TRBV2
D: TRBD1
DNA: TGTGCCAGCAGTGGCAGGGGGCAGTACAATGAGCAGTTCTTC
CDR3: CASSGRGQYNEQFF

J: TRBJ2-7
size: many
length: 11
V: TRBV12-3/TRBV12-4
D: NA
DNA: TGTGCCAGCAGGATCGGTGACGAGCAGTACTTC
CDR3: CASRIGDEQYF

J: TRBJ2-3
size: many
length: 16
V: TRBV27
D: NA
DNA: TGTGCCAGCAGCCTTGGCCTGAACTTGGGCACAGATACGCAGTATTTT
CDR3: CASSLGLNLGTDTQYF

J: TRBJ1-2
size: many
length: 13
V: TRBV7-9
D: NA
DNA: TGTGCCAGCGGGACTGACAGTAACTATGGCTACACCTTC
CDR3: CASGTDSNYGYTF

J: TRBJ1-5
size: NA
length: 15
V: TRBV5-1
D: NA
DNA: TGCGCCAGCAATTATGGGCCCGATAGCAATCAGCCCCAGCATTTT
CDR3: CASNYGPDSNQPQHF